These 16 T cell receptor beta chains share one sample of origin, sequenced in a study of PD-L1 blockade in urothelial cancer. Data came from immunoSEQ multiplex PCR; TCRdb stores just in-frame clones and leaves some out. In the table there are tens of thousands of clones, about a third of which are singletons. The material sequenced was tumor tissue, taken before atezolizumab (anti-PD-L1) treatment. The receptor source for this set is a man in his 60s with urothelial cancer.

The chain has TRBV6-8 and TRBJ1-2; D not resolved. Germline CDR1 MNHGY, CDR2 SAAAGT. V shed 2 bases and J shed 5 bases, with 9 bases lying between them. CDR3 length equals 13 residues. The CDR3: CASSYKGGYGYTF. For the CDR3, the DNA is TGTGCCAGCAGTTACAAGGGAGGGTATGGCTACACCTTC.

V and J are TRBV6-8 and TRBJ2-6; TRBD1 aligns across 7 bases. Looked up from germline, CDR1 is MNHGY and CDR2 is SAAAGT. Germline trimming cut 8 bases from V and 4 bases from J; bases unmatched to any gene: 8. This CDR3 region has 15 residues. CDR3 protein: CASSLGGSGANVLTF. Written as DNA, the CDR3 is TGTGCCAGCTCATTAGGGGGCTCAGGGGCCAACGTCCTGACTTTC.

This clone was seen repeatedly, ten times or more. The rearrangement links TRBV11-3 to TRBJ1-5, with D possibly TRBD1 on 5 matching bases. Trimming took off 5 bases at V and 7 bases at J, with 18 bases between the two ends. This CDR3 contains 15 residues. The V gene's germline CDR1 is SGHNT and CDR2 YENEEA. The CDR3 spells CASSPIGEGRQPQHF. The CDR3 DNA reads TGTGCCAGCAGCCCTATAGGGGAAGGTCGACAGCCCCAGCATTTT.

The table lists this clone with a few counts. The rearrangement uses TRBV6-8 and TRBJ2-7, with 7 bases aligning to TRBD1. V lost 10 bases, J lost 3 bases, and 15 bases stayed unmatched. The CDR3 consists of 15 residues. Per germline, CDR1 MNHGY and CDR2 SAAAGT. CDR3 DNA: TGTGCCATCAGAGGTACGATTGGGACAGACTACGAGCAGTACTTC. It yields the protein CAIRGTIGTDYEQYF.

V usage is TRBV29-1 and J usage is TRBJ1-2, with D maybe TRBD1 (5 bases). The V gene lost 4 bases and the J gene lost 6 bases, with 15 bases spanning the gap. This CDR3 has 13 amino acids. Germline lookup yields CDR1 SQVTM and CDR2 ANQGSEA. The CDR3 DNA is TGCAGCGTTGCTATAACAGGCAATCATGGCTACACCTTC. Translation: CSVAITGNHGYTF.

A single count supports this clone. DNA of the CDR3: TGTGCCACCAGCAGAGATTATCAGGGCTCCTATGGCTACACCTTC. This encodes CATSRDYQGSYGYTF. The J gene is TRBJ1-2, the V gene TRBV15; D may be TRBD1 (5 bases). There are 15 residues in the CDR3. Trimming stripped 0 bases from V and 4 bases from J, with 12 bases between. The germline gives CDR1 LNHNV, CDR2 YYDKDF (reference sequence).

This chain uses TRBV5-1 with TRBJ2-3; 7 bases map to TRBD2. The junction had 8 bases not matched to a gene; V was cut back by 0 bases and J by 4 bases. CDR1 is SGHRS and CDR2 is YFSETQ in the germline V gene. This CDR3 has 16 residues. The CDR3 region is CASSLGGRATPDTQYF. CDR3 bases: TGCGCCAGCAGCTTGGGAGGGAGGGCCACCCCAGATACGCAGTATTTT.

By share, this clone counts as medium-sized (0.01 to 0.1%). This chain links TRBV18 with TRBJ2-7; TRBD1 matches at 9 bases. This CDR3 is built from 15 residues. Germline V gene data show CDR1 as KGHSH and CDR2 as LQKENI. With V trimmed by 3 bases and J by 4 bases, 7 bases remained unmatched. DNA for the CDR3: TGTGCCAGCTCACCTGGAGGGACAGGGATATACGAGCAGTACTTC. Its translation is CASSPGGTGIYEQYF.

The chain combines TRBV19 with TRBJ2-5; 7 nucleotides match TRBD2. Trimming took 3 bases from V and 9 from J; bases not matched to a gene: 7. Germline V gene data show CDR1 as LNHDA and CDR2 as SQIVND (reference sequence). The CDR3 totals 13 residues. The CDR3 coding sequence is TGTGCCAGTAGTATTCGGGGGGATTCGGCCCAGTACTTC. Residues: CASSIRGDSAQYF.

The chain couples TRBV19 to TRBJ2-7; no clear D. Per the germline V gene, CDR1 is LNHDA and CDR2 is SQIVND (reference sequence). This CDR3 contains 15 residues. Between the trimmed V and J ends, which lost 6 bases and 0 bases, there was a span of 15 bases. The CDR3 sequence is CASSPRGESSYEQYF. The CDR3 region has the DNA TGTGCCAGTAGCCCCAGAGGCGAAAGCTCCTACGAGCAGTACTTC. The whole variable domain, remainder taken from reference TRBV19 and TRBJ2-7, is DGGITQSPKYLFRKEGQNVTLSCEQNLNHDAMYWYRQDPGQGLRLIYYSQIVNDFQKGDIAEGYSVSREKKESFPLTVTSAQKNPTAFYLCASSPRGESSYEQYFGPGTRLTVT.

Regarding this clone: Additional DNA sequences in this sample encode the identical CDR3. J is TRBJ2-3 and V is TRBV5-1, with D possibly TRBD2 on 5 matching bases. The CDR3 loop spans 14 amino acids. Germline CDR1 reads SGHRS; CDR2 reads YFSETQ. The ends were cut back, 3 bases at V and 1 base at J, with 9 bases in the middle. The CDR3 DNA reads as TGCGCCAGCAGCTCCCGGGGAGGCACAGATACGCAGTATTTT. Translation: CASSSRGGTDTQYF. Drawing the rest from reference TRBV5-1 and TRBJ2-3, the complete variable domain is KAGVTQTPRYLIKTRGQQVTLSCSPISGHRSVSWYQQTPGQGLQFLFEYFSETQRNKGNFPGRFSGRQFSNSRSEMNVSTLELGDSALYLCASSSRGGTDTQYFGPGTRLTVL.

The chain employs TRBV30 and TRBJ1-1, with D possibly matching TRBD1 (6 bases). Germline CDR1 reads GTSNPN; CDR2 reads SVGIG (reference sequence). The CDR3 has 13 amino acids. The ends were cut back, 0 bases at V and 3 bases at J, with 8 bases in the middle. This CDR3 reads CAWSVQGDTEAFF. CDR3 DNA sequence: TGTGCCTGGAGTGTACAGGGTGACACTGAAGCTTTCTTT. The full variable domain, its missing parts supplied by reference TRBV30 and TRBJ1-1, is SQTIHQWPATLVQPVGSPLSLECTVEGTSNPNLYWYRQAAGRGLQLLFYSVGIGQISSEVPQNLSASRPQDRQFILSSKKLLLSDSGFYLCAWSVQGDTEAFFGQGTRLTVV.

In its sample, this clone was seen a few times. This CDR3 reads CASSQARDTDTQYF. For the CDR3, the DNA is TGCGCCAGCAGCCAAGCCAGAGACACAGATACGCAGTATTTT. The rearrangement uses TRBV1 and TRBJ2-3. TRBV1 is annotated as a pseudogene. The length of the CDR3 is 14 residues.

V gene TRBV5-1 combines with J gene TRBJ2-7; 10 bases map to TRBD2. The ends lost 0 bases at V and 7 bases at J; junction bases unmatched: 10. Germline CDR1 and CDR2: SGHRS and YFSETQ. The CDR3 has 16 residues. The CDR3 spells CASSLATAGGPGEQYF. The DNA for the CDR3 is TGCGCCAGCAGCTTGGCGACAGCGGGAGGGCCGGGTGAGCAGTACTTC.

This clone was detected a few times. The V call is TRBV11-3, the J call TRBJ1-4; D may be TRBD1 (6 bases). There are 14 residues in the CDR3. The V gene's germline CDR1 is SGHNT and CDR2 YENEEA. V lost 2 bases to trimming and J lost 3 bases, with 7 bases between them. CDR3 coding DNA: TGTGCCAGCAGCTTAAGGGGGGCTAATGAAAAACTGTTTTTT. Translation: CASSLRGANEKLFF.

This clone was picked up a small number of times. The V and J genes are TRBV1 and TRBJ1-3; TRBD1, the table's D call, was not compared with the DNA. TRBV1 represents a pseudogene. The CDR3 is 16 amino acids. Here the CDR3 reads CASSQGTGGSGNTIYF. CDR3 bases: TGCGCCAGCAGCCAAGGGACAGGGGGGTCTGGAAACACCATATATTTT.